A selection of T cell receptor beta chains follows, all from one sample in a study of T cell changes during pregnancy in multiple sclerosis. The data were produced by immunoSEQ multiplex PCR, yet TCRdb's version contains in-frame clones alone and is incomplete. The sample yields fewer than 110,000 clones, around 90% seen once. The sample here was peripheral blood, taken in the third trimester of pregnancy. These receptors were obtained from a female donor in good health, enrolled as a control in a pregnancy study. Each CDR3 is given with its conserved first and last residue. The D gene is left open where the match is weak. The size field is filled for only some rows; it gives once, few, many or a size class.

size	D	V	J	CDR3	DNA
NA	NA	TRBV30	TRBJ1-4	CAWSVKGTNEKLFF	TGTGCCTGGAGTGTAAAGGGGACTAATGAAAAACTGTTTTTT
NA	TRBD1	TRBV7-9	TRBJ2-7	CASSSPDREAYEQYF	TGTGCCAGCAGCTCCCCGGACAGGGAAGCCTACGAGCAGTACTTC
NA	TRBD1	TRBV6-1	TRBJ1-5	CASSASGTGGYSNQPQHF	TGTGCCAGCAGTGCGTCCGGGACAGGGGGATATAGCAATCAGCCCCAGCATTTT
NA	NA	TRBV2	TRBJ2-3	CASSDRVADTQYF	TGTGCCAGCAGTGACAGGGTTGCGGATACGCAGTATTTT
NA	NA	TRBV19	TRBJ1-2	CASSLDRNYGYTF	TGTGCCAGTAGCCTAGACAGGAATTATGGCTACACCTTC
NA	NA	TRBV4-1	TRBJ1-3	CASSRAGAVLLGNTIYF	TGCGCCAGCAGCCGAGCAGGGGCCGTGCTTCTTGGAAACACCATATATTTT
NA	NA	TRBV6-6	TRBJ1-4	CASSEATAKKLFF	TGTGCCAGCAGCGAGGCGACAGCAAAAAAACTGTTTTTT
NA	TRBD2	TRBV7-2	TRBJ2-7	CASSPRGERGALSSYEQYF	TGTGCCAGCAGCCCAAGGGGGGAGCGGGGGGCTTTAAGCTCCTACGAGCAGTACTTC
NA	NA	TRBV7-2	TRBJ2-1	CASRLHLSSYNEQFF	TGTGCCAGCAGATTGCACCTAAGCTCCTACAATGAGCAGTTCTTC
NA	TRBD1	TRBV19	TRBJ1-3	CASSPGTVFGNTIYF	TGTGCCAGTAGTCCCGGGACAGTTTTTGGAAACACCATATATTTT
NA	TRBD1	TRBV30	TRBJ1-6	CAWSGGTGDSPLHF	TGTGCCTGGAGTGGAGGGACAGGGGATTCACCCCTCCACTTT
NA	TRBD1	TRBV5-1	TRBJ2-7	CASRPPGQGSEQYF	TGCGCCAGCAGACCACCGGGACAGGGCTCCGAGCAGTACTTC
NA	TRBD1	TRBV2	TRBJ1-3	CASCEGGYGNTIYF	TGTGCCAGCTGTGAAGGGGGCTATGGAAACACCATATATTTT
NA	TRBD1	TRBV4-3	TRBJ2-2	CASSQDSRQGAGTGELFF	TGCGCCAGCAGCCAAGACTCCCGGCAGGGGGCTGGCACCGGGGAGCTGTTTTTT
NA	NA	TRBV29-1	TRBJ1-2	CSVGSEPAYGYTF	TGCAGCGTTGGTAGCGAGCCGGCCTATGGCTACACCTTC
NA	TRBD1	TRBV7-9	TRBJ2-1	CASSLGTGADNEQFF	TGTGCCAGCAGCCTCGGGACAGGGGCGGACAATGAGCAGTTCTTC
NA	NA	TRBV27	TRBJ1-2	CASSFSGGYGYTF	TGTGCCAGCAGTTTCTCTGGCGGCTATGGCTACACCTTC
NA	NA	TRBV7-2	TRBJ2-2	CASPHLWGPTGELFF	TGTGCCAGCCCACATCTCTGGGGGCCCACCGGGGAGCTGTTTTTT
NA	TRBD2	TRBV30	TRBJ2-3	CAWLRGGGGTDTQYF	TGTGCCTGGCTTCGGGGCGGGGGGGGCACAGATACGCAGTATTTT
NA	TRBD2	TRBV6-4	TRBJ2-1	CASSGLAGGSNEQFF	TGTGCCAGCAGCGGACTAGCGGGGGGCTCCAATGAGCAGTTCTTC
NA	NA	TRBV7-2	TRBJ1-1	CASSLALGGSTEAFF	TGTGCCAGCAGCTTAGCGCTCGGCGGGAGCACTGAAGCTTTCTTT
NA	NA	TRBV14	TRBJ2-3	CASSQDLGPDTQYF	TGTGCCAGCAGCCAAGATCTGGGCCCAGATACGCAGTATTTT
NA	NA	TRBV4-1	TRBJ1-4	CASSQEDRHNEKLFF	TGCGCCAGCAGCCAAGAGGACAGACATAATGAAAAACTGTTTTTT
NA	TRBD1	TRBV7-2	TRBJ1-2	CASSWTGGGYTF	TGTGCCAGCAGCTGGACAGGGGGTGGCTACACCTTC
NA	NA	TRBV19	TRBJ2-7	CASSMGRAGESYEQYF	TGTGCCAGTAGTATGGGGCGGGCAGGGGAATCCTACGAGCAGTACTTC
NA	NA	TRBV27	TRBJ2-2	CATSPDSNTGELFF	TGTGCCACTTCGCCGGACAGTAACACCGGGGAGCTGTTTTTT
NA	NA	TRBV2	TRBJ2-3	CASRLAGDTQYF	TGTGCCAGCAGACTAGCCGGGGATACGCAGTATTTT
NA	TRBD2	TRBV4-3	TRBJ2-3	CASSQDRPSGVFTDTQYF	TGCGCCAGCAGCCAAGATCGGCCTAGCGGGGTGTTCACAGATACGCAGTATTTT
NA	TRBD2	TRBV7-9	TRBJ2-7	CASSMGLAGEPYEQYF	TGTGCCAGCAGCATGGGACTAGCGGGGGAACCCTACGAGCAGTACTTC
NA	TRBD1	TRBV27	TRBJ1-1	CASSPDRGTEAFF	TGTGCCAGCAGTCCCGACAGGGGCACTGAAGCTTTCTTT
once	NA	TRBV11-3	TRBJ2-5	CASSLVGSVQETQYF	TGTGCCAGCAGCTTAGTTGGCAGCGTGCAAGAGACCCAGTACTTC
NA	NA	TRBV30	TRBJ2-7	CAWSARRAYEQYF	TGTGCCTGGAGTGCGCGGCGGGCCTACGAGCAGTACTTC
NA	NA	TRBV6-5	TRBJ1-2	CASSYSRGAYGYTF	TGTGCCAGCAGTTACTCGCGGGGGGCGTATGGCTACACCTTC
NA	TRBD2	TRBV7-2	TRBJ2-2	CASSSPSGGITGELFF	TGTGCCAGCAGCAGCCCTAGCGGGGGAATCACCGGGGAGCTGTTTTTT
few	NA	TRBV15	TRBJ1-5	CATSRVQGSNQPQHF	TGTGCCACCAGCAGAGTACAGGGAAGCAATCAGCCCCAGCATTTT
NA	TRBD1	TRBV5-6	TRBJ2-7	CASSLGQGPGEQYF	TGTGCCAGCAGCTTGGGACAGGGGCCGGGCGAGCAGTACTTC
NA	NA	TRBV7-2	TRBJ1-2	CASSRAGGGNYGYTF	TGTGCCAGCAGCCGGGCGGGTGGGGGGAACTATGGCTACACCTTC
NA	NA	TRBV30	TRBJ2-3	CAWSERKLTDTQYF	TGTGCCTGGAGTGAGCGGAAACTCACAGATACGCAGTATTTT
NA	TRBD1	TRBV5-4	TRBJ2-1	CASSLDRGRLNEQFF	TGTGCCAGCAGCTTGGACAGGGGGCGATTAAATGAGCAGTTCTTC
NA	NA	TRBV5-6	TRBJ1-2	CASSLVAGQRDGYTF	TGTGCCAGCAGCTTGGTAGCCGGACAACGAGATGGCTACACCTTC
NA	TRBD2	TRBV5-6	TRBJ2-3	CASSLTSGGTDTQYF	TGTGCCAGCAGCTTGACTAGCGGGGGTACAGATACGCAGTATTTT
NA	TRBD1	TRBV13	TRBJ2-2	CASSSTGYTNTGELFF	TGTGCCAGCAGCTCGACAGGGTATACCAACACCGGGGAGCTGTTTTTT
once	TRBD2	TRBV11-2	TRBJ2-3	CASSSAGGGGLSTDTQYF	TGTGCCAGCAGCTCCGCGGGCGGGGGGGGCCTCAGCACAGATACGCAGTATTTT
NA	TRBD2	TRBV4-3	TRBJ2-7	CASSLGGAGYEQYF	TGCGCCAGCAGCCTCGGGGGGGCCGGCTACGAGCAGTACTTC
NA	TRBD2	TRBV11-1	TRBJ2-5	CASSHWGGVQETQYF	TGTGCCAGCAGCCATTGGGGGGGGGTCCAAGAGACCCAGTACTTC
NA	NA	TRBV7-2	TRBJ1-1	CASSLRWAATEAFF	TGTGCCAGCAGCCTGCGATGGGCAGCCACTGAAGCTTTCTTT
NA	NA	TRBV4-1	TRBJ1-2	CASSGTTGTLWSYTF	TGCGCCAGCAGCGGAACCACGGGGACTCTATGGAGCTACACCTTC
NA	TRBD2	TRBV4-3	TRBJ2-5	CASSQESPAGGETQYF	TGCGCCAGCAGCCAAGAATCTCCAGCGGGGGGGGAGACCCAGTACTTC
NA	NA	TRBV2	TRBJ2-7	CASRALQLSSYEQYF	TGTGCCAGCAGAGCCCTCCAATTGAGCTCCTACGAGCAGTACTTC
NA	NA	TRBV11-2	TRBJ1-2	CASSLLVDYGYTF	TGTGCCAGCAGCTTATTGGTAGACTATGGCTACACCTTC